Shown below are 9 T cell receptor beta chains from a single sample sequenced in a study of T cells in Graves' hyperthyroidism and ophthalmopathy. RNA transcripts provided the source from which TCR beta CDR3 regions were amplified. With the HTBI primer set, the TCR CDR3 went through a first round of RT-PCR. TCRdb redid the calling of the multiplex PCR reads with MiXCR, one entry per CDR3 protein. The repertoire consists of 500,000 to 700,000 distinct CDR3 sequences, with around 15% occurring once and the leading ten covering roughly 18%. Sequenced sample: blood. The receptors here all came from a woman aged 18-30 years with Graves' hyperthyroidism.

This rearrangement joins TRBV10-1 to TRBJ1-1, with a weak D call TRBD1 (5 bases). The germline gives CDR1 WNHNN, CDR2 SYGVQD (reference sequence). CDR3 length: 15 amino acids. V was clipped by 3 bases and J by 3 bases, with 14 bases between them. The CDR3 region has the DNA TGCGCCAGCAGTGACCGGGGGTGGGAAGACACTGAAGCTTTCTTT. It encodes CASSDRGWEDTEAFF.

This clonotype has at least ten counts. The CDR3 bases are TGTGCCAGCAGTGGACAGGATAGCAATCAGCCCCAGCATTTT. As protein: CASSGQDSNQPQHF. The chain employs TRBV6-1 and TRBJ1-5; possibly TRBD1 for D (6 bases). This CDR3 has 14 residues. V dropped 4 bases and J dropped 0 bases, with 7 bases sitting between them. Germline V gene data show CDR1 as MNHNS and CDR2 as SASEGT.

There are many counts of this clonotype. V is TRBV20-1 and J is TRBJ2-2, with 7 bases aligning to TRBD2. This CDR3 is 15 amino acids long. Trimming at V came to 0 bases and at J to 1 base, leaving 2 bases not matched to a gene. Per germline, CDR1 DFQATT and CDR2 SNEGSKA (reference sequence). The CDR3 bases are TGCAGTGCTAGAGATGGCGGGAGGAACACCGGGGAGCTGTTTTTT. It yields the protein CSARDGGRNTGELFF.

This clonotype was detected a few times. The chain is built from TRBV7-2 and TRBJ2-3; 12 nucleotides align to TRBD2. Germline V lookup: CDR1 SGHTA, CDR2 FQGNSA. The CDR3 runs to 17 residues. V lost 2 bases, J lost 0 bases, and 3 bases stayed unmatched. This chain's CDR3 is CASSLRTSGTSTDTQYF. CDR3 coding DNA: TGTGCCAGCAGCTTAAGGACTAGCGGGACTAGCACAGATACGCAGTATTTT.

This clonotype was observed a few times. The gene calls are TRBV12-3 or TRBV12-4 and TRBJ2-3, with TRBD2 matching 10 bases. This CDR3 is 15 amino acids long. J gave up 3 bases and V 6 bases, and 6 bases lay outside the gene matches. CDR3 protein: CASSKRTSGTDTQYF. CDR3 nucleotide sequence: TGTGCCAGCAGCAAAAGGACTAGCGGTACAGATACGCAGTATTTT.

This clonotype was seen more than once but under ten times. The final CDR3 position lacks the conserved phenylalanine or tryptophan, pointing to a likely read error. V usage is TRBV3-1 and J usage is TRBJ2-7; D gene ambiguous. CDR1 and CDR2 from the germline V gene are LGHDT and YNNKEL (reference sequence). This CDR3 has 12 residues. Trimming pared 5 bases from V and 4 bases from J, leaving 9 bases between. CDR3 nucleotides: TGTGCCAGCAGCTTTGGACGGTACGAGCAGTACCTC. Its protein product is CASSFGRYEQYL.

This clonotype was recorded many times. The J gene is TRBJ1-1, the V gene TRBV7-8, with TRBD1 matching 7 bases. The germline CDR1 and CDR2 sequences are SGHVS and FQNEAQ. This CDR3 is built from 16 residues. V trimming: 5 bases; J trimming: 0 bases; junction bases outside the gene matches: 9. CDR3 residues: CASSPNPGQLNTEAFF. CDR3 nucleotide sequence: TGTGCCAGCAGCCCGAACCCGGGACAGCTGAACACTGAAGCTTTCTTT.

This sequence joins TRBV30 and TRBJ2-3; the match to TRBD2 covers 9 bases. The length of the CDR3 is 13 residues. The V gene's germline CDR1 is GTSNPN and CDR2 SVGIG (reference sequence). V lost 8 bases, J lost 0 bases, and 3 bases stayed unmatched. The DNA of the CDR3 is TGTGCCGGGACTAGCTCTAGCACAGATACGCAGTATTTT. Protein sequence: CAGTSSSTDTQYF.

The V gene is TRBV19, the J gene TRBJ1-1; TRBD1 matches 7 bases. Germline loops: CDR1 LNHDA, CDR2 SQIVND (reference sequence). The CDR3 consists of 15 residues. Losses at the gene ends were 4 bases for V and 0 bases for J; bases not matched to a gene: 5. CDR3 residues: CASSKGQIMNTEAFF. CDR3 bases: TGTGCCAGTAGTAAGGGACAGATCATGAACACTGAAGCTTTCTTT. Full variable domain (rest looked up from reference TRBV19 and TRBJ1-1): DGGITQSPKYLFRKEGQNVTLSCEQNLNHDAMYWYRQDPGQGLRLIYYSQIVNDFQKGDIAEGYSVSREKKESFPLTVTSAQKNPTAFYLCASSKGQIMNTEAFFGQGTRLTVV.